Described below is a single TCR beta chain sequence and its context. These data are taken from a study of technical replicates of blood from a few donors. Trimming left V 7 bases short and J 0 bases short, with 13 bases between. This CDR3 spans 15 amino acids. Germline assignment: CDR1 MDHEN and CDR2 SYDVKM. Profiled with immunoSEQ multiplex PCR; TCRdb holds only in-frame clones, not every one. The repertoire consists of tens of thousands of clones, with about 94% occurring once and the leading ten covering approximately 0.4%. The chain joins TRBV28 to TRBJ1-3; no definite D call. This receptor was identified in a human donor in good health. Sequenced sample: T cells isolated from PBMCs. The DNA for the CDR3 is TGTGCCAGCAAAGGAGGACCGGGCTCTGGAAACACCATATATTTT. Translating it yields CASKGGPGSGNTIYF.